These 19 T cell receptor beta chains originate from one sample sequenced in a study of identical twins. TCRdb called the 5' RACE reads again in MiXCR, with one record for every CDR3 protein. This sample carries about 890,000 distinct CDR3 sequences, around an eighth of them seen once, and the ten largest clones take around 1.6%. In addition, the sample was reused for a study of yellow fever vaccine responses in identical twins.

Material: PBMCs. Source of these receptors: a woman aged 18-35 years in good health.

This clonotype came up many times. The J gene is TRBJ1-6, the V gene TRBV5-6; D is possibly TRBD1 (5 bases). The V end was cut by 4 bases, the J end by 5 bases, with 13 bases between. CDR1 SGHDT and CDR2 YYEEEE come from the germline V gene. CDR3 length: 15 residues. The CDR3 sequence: CASSNRDGHNSPLHF. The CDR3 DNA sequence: TGTGCCAGCAGCAACCGGGACGGGCATAATTCACCCCTCCACTTT. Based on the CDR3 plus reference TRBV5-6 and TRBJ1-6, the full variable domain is DAGVTQSPTHLIKTRGQQVTLRCSPKSGHDTVSWYQQALGQGPQFIFQYYEEEERQRGNFPDRFSGHQFPNYSSELNVNALLLGDSALYLCASSNRDGHNSPLHFGNGTRLTVT.

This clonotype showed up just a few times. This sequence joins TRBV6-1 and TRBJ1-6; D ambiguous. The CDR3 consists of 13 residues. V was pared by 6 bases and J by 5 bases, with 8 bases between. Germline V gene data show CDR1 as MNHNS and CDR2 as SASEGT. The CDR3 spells CASRLENNSPLHF. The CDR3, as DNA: TGTGCCAGCAGACTGGAGAATAATTCACCCCTCCACTTT.

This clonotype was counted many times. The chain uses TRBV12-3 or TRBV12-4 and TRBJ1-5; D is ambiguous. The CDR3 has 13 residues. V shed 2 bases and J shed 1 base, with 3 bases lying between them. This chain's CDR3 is CASSLQSNQPQHF. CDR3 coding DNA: TGTGCCAGCAGTTTACAGAGCAATCAGCCCCAGCATTTT.

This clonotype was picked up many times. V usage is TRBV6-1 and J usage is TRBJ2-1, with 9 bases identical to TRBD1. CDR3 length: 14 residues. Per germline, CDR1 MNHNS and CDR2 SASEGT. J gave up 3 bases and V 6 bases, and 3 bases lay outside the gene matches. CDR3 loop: CASSRDRDYNEQFF. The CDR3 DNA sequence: TGTGCCAGCAGCCGGGACAGGGACTACAATGAGCAGTTCTTC.

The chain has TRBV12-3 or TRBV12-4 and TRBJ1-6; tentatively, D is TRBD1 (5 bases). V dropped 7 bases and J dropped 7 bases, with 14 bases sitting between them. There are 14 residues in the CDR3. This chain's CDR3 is CASTGGVRNSPLHF. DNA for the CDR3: TGTGCCAGCACTGGGGGGGTAAGGAATTCACCCCTCCACTTT.

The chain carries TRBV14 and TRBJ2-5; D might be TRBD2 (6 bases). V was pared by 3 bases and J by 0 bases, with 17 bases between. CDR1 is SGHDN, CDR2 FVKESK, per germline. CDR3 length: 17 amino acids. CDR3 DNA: TGTGCCAGCAGCCACCCCCGGGGCCGGGGGTACCAAGAGACCCAGTACTTC. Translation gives CASSHPRGRGYQETQYF.

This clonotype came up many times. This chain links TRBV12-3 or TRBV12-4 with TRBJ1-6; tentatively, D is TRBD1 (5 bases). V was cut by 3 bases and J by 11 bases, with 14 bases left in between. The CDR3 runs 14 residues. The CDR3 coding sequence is TGTGCCAGCAGTTTGTCGGGAGGGGCGACACCCCTCCACTTT. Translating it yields CASSLSGGATPLHF.

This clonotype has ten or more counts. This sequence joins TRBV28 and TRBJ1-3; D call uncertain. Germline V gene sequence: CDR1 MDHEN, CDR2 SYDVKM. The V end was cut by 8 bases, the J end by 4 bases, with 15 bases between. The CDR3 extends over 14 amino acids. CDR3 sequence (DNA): TGTGCCAGCTGCCCGGACCTCGCGGGAAACACCATATATTTT. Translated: CASCPDLAGNTIYF.

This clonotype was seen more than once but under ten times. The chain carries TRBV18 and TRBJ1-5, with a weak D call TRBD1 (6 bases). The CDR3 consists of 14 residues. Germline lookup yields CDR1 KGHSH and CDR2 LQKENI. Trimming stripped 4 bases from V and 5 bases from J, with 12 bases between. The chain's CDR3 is CASSRGHMDQPQHF. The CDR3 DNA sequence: TGTGCCAGCTCACGGGGGCACATGGATCAGCCCCAGCATTTT.

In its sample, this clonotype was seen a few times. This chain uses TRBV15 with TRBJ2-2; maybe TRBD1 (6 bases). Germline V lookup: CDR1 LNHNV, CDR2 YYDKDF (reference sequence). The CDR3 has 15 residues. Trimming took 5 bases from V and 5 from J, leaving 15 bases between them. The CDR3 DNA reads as TGTGCCACCAGCGGTACAGGGTTAGGGACCGGGGAGCTGTTTTTT. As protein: CATSGTGLGTGELFF.

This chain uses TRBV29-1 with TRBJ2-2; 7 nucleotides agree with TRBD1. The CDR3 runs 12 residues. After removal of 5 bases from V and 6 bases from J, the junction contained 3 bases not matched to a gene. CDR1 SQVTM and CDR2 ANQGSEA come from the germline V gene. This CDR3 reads CSVNTGAGELFF. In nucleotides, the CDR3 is TGCAGCGTTAATACAGGGGCCGGGGAGCTGTTTTTT.

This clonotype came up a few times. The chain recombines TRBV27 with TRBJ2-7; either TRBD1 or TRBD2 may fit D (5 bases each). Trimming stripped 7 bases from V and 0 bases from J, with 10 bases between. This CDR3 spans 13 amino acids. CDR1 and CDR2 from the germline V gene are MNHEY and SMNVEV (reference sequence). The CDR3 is CASTRGPSYEQYF. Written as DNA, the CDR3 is TGTGCCAGCACCCGGGGACCCTCCTACGAGCAGTACTTC.

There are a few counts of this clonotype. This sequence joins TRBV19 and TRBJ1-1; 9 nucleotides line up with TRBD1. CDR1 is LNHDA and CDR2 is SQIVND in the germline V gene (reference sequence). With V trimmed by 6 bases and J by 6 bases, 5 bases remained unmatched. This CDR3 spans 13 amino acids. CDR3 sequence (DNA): TGTGCCAGTAGGGACAGGGGAGTCGCTGAAGCTTTCTTT. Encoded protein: CASRDRGVAEAFF.

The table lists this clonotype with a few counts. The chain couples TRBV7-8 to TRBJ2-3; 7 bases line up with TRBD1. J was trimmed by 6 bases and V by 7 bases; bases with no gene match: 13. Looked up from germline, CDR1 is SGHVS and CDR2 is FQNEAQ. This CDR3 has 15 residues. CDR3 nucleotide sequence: TGTGCCAGCACCCCGACAGGGTGGCGTTCCGATACGCAGTATTTT. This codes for CASTPTGWRSDTQYF.

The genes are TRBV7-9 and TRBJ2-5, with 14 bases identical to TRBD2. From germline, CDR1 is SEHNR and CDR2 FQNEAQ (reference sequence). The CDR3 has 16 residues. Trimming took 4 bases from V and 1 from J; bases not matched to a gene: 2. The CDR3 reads CASSSGLAGAQETQYF. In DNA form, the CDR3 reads TGTGCCAGCAGCTCGGGACTAGCGGGGGCCCAAGAGACCCAGTACTTC.

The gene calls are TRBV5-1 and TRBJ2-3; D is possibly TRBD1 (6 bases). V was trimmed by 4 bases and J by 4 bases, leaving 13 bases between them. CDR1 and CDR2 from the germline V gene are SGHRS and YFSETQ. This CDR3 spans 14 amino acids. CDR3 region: CASSATRGSDTQYF. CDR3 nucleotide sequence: TGCGCCAGCAGCGCTACCAGGGGTTCAGATACGCAGTATTTT.

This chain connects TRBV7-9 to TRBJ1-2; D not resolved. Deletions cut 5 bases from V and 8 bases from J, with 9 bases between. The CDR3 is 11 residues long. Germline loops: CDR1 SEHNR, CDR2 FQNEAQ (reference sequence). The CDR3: CASSITEGYTF. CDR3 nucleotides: TGTGCCAGCAGCATCACAGAAGGCTACACCTTC.

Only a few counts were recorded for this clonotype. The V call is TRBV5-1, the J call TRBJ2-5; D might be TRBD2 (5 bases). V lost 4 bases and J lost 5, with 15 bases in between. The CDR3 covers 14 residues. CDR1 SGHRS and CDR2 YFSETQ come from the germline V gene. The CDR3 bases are TGCGCCAGCAGCGAGGAACGGACGGGGGAGACCCAGTACTTC. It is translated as CASSEERTGETQYF.

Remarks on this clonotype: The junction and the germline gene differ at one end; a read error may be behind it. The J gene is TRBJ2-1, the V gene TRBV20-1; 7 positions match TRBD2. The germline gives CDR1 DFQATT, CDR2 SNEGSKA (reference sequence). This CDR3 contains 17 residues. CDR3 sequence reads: CCARGLADASSYNEQFF. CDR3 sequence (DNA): TGCTGTGCTAGAGGGCTAGCGGATGCGAGCTCCTACAATGAGCAGTTCTTC.